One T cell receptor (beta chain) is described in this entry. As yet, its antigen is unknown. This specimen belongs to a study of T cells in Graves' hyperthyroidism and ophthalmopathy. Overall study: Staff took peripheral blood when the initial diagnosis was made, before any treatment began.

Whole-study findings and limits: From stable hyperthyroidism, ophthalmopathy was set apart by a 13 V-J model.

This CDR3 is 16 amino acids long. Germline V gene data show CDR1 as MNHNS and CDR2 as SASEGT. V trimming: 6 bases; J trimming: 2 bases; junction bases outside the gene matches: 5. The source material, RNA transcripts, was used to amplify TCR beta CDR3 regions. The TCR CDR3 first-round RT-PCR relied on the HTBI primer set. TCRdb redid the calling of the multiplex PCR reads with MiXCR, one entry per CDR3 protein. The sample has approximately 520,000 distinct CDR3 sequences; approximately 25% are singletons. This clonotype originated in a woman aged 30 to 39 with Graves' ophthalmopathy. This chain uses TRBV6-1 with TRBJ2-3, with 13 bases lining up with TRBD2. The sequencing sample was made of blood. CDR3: CASSELAGGITDTQYF. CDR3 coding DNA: TGTGCCAGCAGCGAACTAGCGGGAGGGATCACAGATACGCAGTATTTT.